A selection of T cell receptor beta chains follows, all from one sample in a study of cytotoxic CD8 clonotypes in ibrutinib-treated CLL. Generated by immunoSEQ multiplex PCR, the TCRdb table keeps only in-frame clones and is missing some. The sample contains some 150,000 clones, 70% to 80% of which appear only once. This specimen consisted of PBMCs, obtained after 24 months of ibrutinib treatment. Receptor source: a human donor with chronic lymphocytic leukemia. Both conserved end residues are part of each CDR3. D genes are given only for firm matches. Where a row states a size, it is once, few, many or the class of an expanded clone; other rows omit it.

CDR3 DNA: TGTGCCAGCAGTTACTCGAGCCCCCCCGTGGCCTACGAGCAGTACTTC; CDR3 protein: CASSYSSPPVAYEQYF; J gene: TRBJ2-7; D gene: .; CDR3 length: 16; clone size: few; V gene: TRBV6-5
CDR3 DNA: TGTGCCAGCAGTTACCACCAGGCCGGCGAGCAGTACTTC; CDR3 protein: CASSYHQAGEQYF; J gene: TRBJ2-7; D gene: .; CDR3 length: 13; clone size: .; V gene: TRBV6-6
CDR3 DNA: TGCGCCAGCAGCCGGCAACTGGGGAGCCAAGAGACCCAGTACTTC; CDR3 protein: CASSRQLGSQETQYF; J gene: TRBJ2-5; D gene: .; CDR3 length: 15; clone size: .; V gene: TRBV4-3
CDR3 DNA: TGTGCCAGCTTGGACACTGGCTCTGGAAACACCATATATTTT; CDR3 protein: CASLDTGSGNTIYF; J gene: TRBJ1-3; D gene: .; CDR3 length: 14; clone size: few; V gene: TRBV18
CDR3 DNA: TGTGCCACCCGGAGAGGGTCTAACACCGGGGAGCTGTTTTTT; CDR3 protein: CATRRGSNTGELFF; J gene: TRBJ2-2; D gene: .; CDR3 length: 14; clone size: .; V gene: TRBV7-8
CDR3 DNA: TGTGCCAGCAGCTTCGGGGGGGCGGCCACAGATACGCAGTATTTT; CDR3 protein: CASSFGGAATDTQYF; J gene: TRBJ2-3; D gene: TRBD2; CDR3 length: 15; clone size: .; V gene: TRBV7-2
CDR3 DNA: TGCGCCAGCAGCCAAGATAGACGGCAGGGGCAGTTCTTC; CDR3 protein: CASSQDRRQGQFF; J gene: TRBJ2-1; D gene: .; CDR3 length: 13; clone size: .; V gene: TRBV4-1
CDR3 DNA: TGTGCCATCACCCGAGGACAGGACATCTCTGGGGCCAACGTCCTGACTTTC; CDR3 protein: CAITRGQDISGANVLTF; J gene: TRBJ2-6; D gene: TRBD1; CDR3 length: 17; clone size: .; V gene: TRBV10-3
CDR3 DNA: TGTGCCAGCACCCCCCCCGGGTCCCTAGGAGGCGGGGAGCTGTTTTTT; CDR3 protein: CASTPPGSLGGGELFF; J gene: TRBJ2-2; D gene: .; CDR3 length: 16; clone size: .; V gene: TRBV28
CDR3 DNA: TGCGCCAGCAGCCAAGAGTCGGGAGGGCTTTACGAGCAGTACTTC; CDR3 protein: CASSQESGGLYEQYF; J gene: TRBJ2-7; D gene: TRBD2; CDR3 length: 15; clone size: few; V gene: TRBV4-3
CDR3 DNA: TGCGCCAGCAGCCCCGGGACGCAGGGCTACACCTTC; CDR3 protein: CASSPGTQGYTF; J gene: TRBJ1-2; D gene: .; CDR3 length: 12; clone size: .; V gene: TRBV5-1
CDR3 DNA: TGCACCAGCAGCCAAGGGGGGACTGAGTCTAGCACAGATACGCAGTATTTT; CDR3 protein: CTSSQGGTESSTDTQYF; J gene: TRBJ2-3; D gene: .; CDR3 length: 17; clone size: .; V gene: TRBV1
CDR3 DNA: TGTGCCAGCTCACCAACCAGAAAACTCTACGAGCAGTACTTC; CDR3 protein: CASSPTRKLYEQYF; J gene: TRBJ2-7; D gene: .; CDR3 length: 14; clone size: .; V gene: TRBV18
CDR3 DNA: TGTGCCAGCAGCCAAATAGCGGACTGGGTTGAGCAGTTCTTC; CDR3 protein: CASSQIADWVEQFF; J gene: TRBJ2-1; D gene: .; CDR3 length: 14; clone size: .; V gene: TRBV28
CDR3 DNA: TGCGCCAGCAGCGAGGCCGTGGGAGCCGGAGAGACCCAGTACTTC; CDR3 protein: CASSEAVGAGETQYF; J gene: TRBJ2-5; D gene: .; CDR3 length: 15; clone size: few; V gene: TRBV5-1
CDR3 DNA: TGTGCCTCCCCGAGGGCAGGGCCCAATCAGCCCCAGCATTTT; CDR3 protein: CASPRAGPNQPQHF; J gene: TRBJ1-5; D gene: .; CDR3 length: 14; clone size: .; V gene: TRBV11-3
CDR3 DNA: TGTGCCAGCAGCACCGACTCGACCCAAGAGACCCAGTACTTC; CDR3 protein: CASSTDSTQETQYF; J gene: TRBJ2-5; D gene: .; CDR3 length: 14; clone size: .; V gene: TRBV9
CDR3 DNA: TGTGCCAGCTCACCACGGGGACTAGCGGAAGGGAGAGATACGCAGTATTTT; CDR3 protein: CASSPRGLAEGRDTQYF; J gene: TRBJ2-3; D gene: TRBD2; CDR3 length: 17; clone size: few; V gene: TRBV18
CDR3 DNA: TGTGCCAGCAGCTTAGCGCTTACTAGCGGAGGGGGCCATGAGCAGTTCTTC; CDR3 protein: CASSLALTSGGGHEQFF; J gene: TRBJ2-1; D gene: .; CDR3 length: 17; clone size: .; V gene: TRBV7-6
CDR3 DNA: TGTGCCAGCAGCCCCACTGGGCCGGGCACCGGGGAGCTGTTTTTT; CDR3 protein: CASSPTGPGTGELFF; J gene: TRBJ2-2; D gene: .; CDR3 length: 15; clone size: once; V gene: TRBV7-2
CDR3 DNA: TGTGCCAGCAGCCAAGGGCTCAGCACATCCTACGAGCAGTACTTC; CDR3 protein: CASSQGLSTSYEQYF; J gene: TRBJ2-7; D gene: .; CDR3 length: 15; clone size: .; V gene: TRBV4-2
CDR3 DNA: TGCGCCAGCAGCCAAGATCCCGGCAGGTGGCGGGAAAAACTGTTTTTT; CDR3 protein: CASSQDPGRWREKLFF; J gene: TRBJ1-4; D gene: .; CDR3 length: 16; clone size: .; V gene: TRBV4-1
CDR3 DNA: TGTGCCAGCAGTTACCACGGACAGGGGGCTGAAGCTTTCTTT; CDR3 protein: CASSYHGQGAEAFF; J gene: TRBJ1-1; D gene: TRBD1; CDR3 length: 14; clone size: few; V gene: TRBV6-5
CDR3 DNA: TGTGCCAGTAGGGACCGGGACGGTAGCAATCAGCCCCAGCATTTT; CDR3 protein: CASRDRDGSNQPQHF; J gene: TRBJ1-5; D gene: .; CDR3 length: 15; clone size: few; V gene: TRBV19
CDR3 DNA: TGTGCCAGCAGCATCGGACAGGGGGCCACCGGGGAGCTGTTTTTT; CDR3 protein: CASSIGQGATGELFF; J gene: TRBJ2-2; D gene: TRBD1; CDR3 length: 15; clone size: .; V gene: TRBV5-6
CDR3 DNA: TGTGCCAGCAGCCCCCGGGCAGCGGGGAGCCTCTCCTACGAGCAGTACTTC; CDR3 protein: CASSPRAAGSLSYEQYF; J gene: TRBJ2-7; D gene: TRBD2; CDR3 length: 17; clone size: once; V gene: TRBV7-8
CDR3 DNA: TGTGCCAGCAGCCCGCCAGGCAGGGGGAAAGGGGGCTACACCTTC; CDR3 protein: CASSPPGRGKGGYTF; J gene: TRBJ1-2; D gene: TRBD1; CDR3 length: 15; clone size: .; V gene: TRBV7-9
CDR3 DNA: TGTGCCAGCAGGGTACAGGGCGGGAGAAATGAGCAGTTCTTC; CDR3 protein: CASRVQGGRNEQFF; J gene: TRBJ2-1; D gene: .; CDR3 length: 14; clone size: .; V gene: TRBV5-6
CDR3 DNA: TGTGCCAGCACCGGTGGGGGAGGGGGCACTGAAGCTTTCTTT; CDR3 protein: CASTGGGGGTEAFF; J gene: TRBJ1-1; D gene: .; CDR3 length: 14; clone size: many; V gene: TRBV6-6
CDR3 DNA: TGTGCCAGCAGAATCGCGGGCCTCGGGGAAAAACTGTTTTTT; CDR3 protein: CASRIAGLGEKLFF; J gene: TRBJ1-4; D gene: .; CDR3 length: 14; clone size: .; V gene: TRBV28
CDR3 DNA: TGTGCCAGTCGGGGGCAGGGGGGCTTTAGCAATCAGCCCCAGCATTTT; CDR3 protein: CASRGQGGFSNQPQHF; J gene: TRBJ1-5; D gene: TRBD1; CDR3 length: 16; clone size: .; V gene: TRBV19
CDR3 DNA: TGTGCCAGCAGCGTAGGGGGCGGGAGCTCCTACAATGAGCAGTTCTTC; CDR3 protein: CASSVGGGSSYNEQFF; J gene: TRBJ2-1; D gene: TRBD2; CDR3 length: 16; clone size: .; V gene: TRBV9
CDR3 DNA: TGCGCCAGCACCTCTTTTGGGGCCAACGTCCTGACTTTC; CDR3 protein: CASTSFGANVLTF; J gene: TRBJ2-6; D gene: .; CDR3 length: 13; clone size: .; V gene: TRBV4-3
CDR3 DNA: TGTGCCAGCAGCCCCGCCAACACCGACACTGAAGCTTTCTTT; CDR3 protein: CASSPANTDTEAFF; J gene: TRBJ1-1; D gene: .; CDR3 length: 14; clone size: few; V gene: TRBV7-9
CDR3 DNA: TGCGCCAGCAGCCTGGACGCGCGTGCCTACGAGCAGTACTTC; CDR3 protein: CASSLDARAYEQYF; J gene: TRBJ2-7; D gene: .; CDR3 length: 14; clone size: medium-sized; V gene: TRBV5-1
CDR3 DNA: TGTGCCAGCCCCCTTGTAGGGGACACCGGGGAGCTGTTTTTT; CDR3 protein: CASPLVGDTGELFF; J gene: TRBJ2-2; D gene: .; CDR3 length: 14; clone size: .; V gene: TRBV7-9
CDR3 DNA: TGTGCCTGGAGTGTACAGGCCCTCAATGAGCAGTTCTTC; CDR3 protein: CAWSVQALNEQFF; J gene: TRBJ2-1; D gene: .; CDR3 length: 13; clone size: .; V gene: TRBV30
CDR3 DNA: TGTGCCTGCCGCTACGGTCGACCTAATGAAAAACTGTTTTTT; CDR3 protein: CACRYGRPNEKLFF; J gene: TRBJ1-4; D gene: .; CDR3 length: 14; clone size: .; V gene: TRBV30
CDR3 DNA: TGTGCCAGCAGCTTAGATTATGGGATGATGAACACTGAAGCTTTCTTT; CDR3 protein: CASSLDYGMMNTEAFF; J gene: TRBJ1-1; D gene: .; CDR3 length: 16; clone size: .; V gene: TRBV11-2
CDR3 DNA: TGTGCCAGCAGTTTCCTTAGCGGGACCGGGGAGCTGTTTTTT; CDR3 protein: CASSFLSGTGELFF; J gene: TRBJ2-2; D gene: TRBD2; CDR3 length: 14; clone size: many; V gene: TRBV6-5
CDR3 DNA: TGTGCCAGCAGTCCGGGGTTGAAGGAGACCCAGTACTTC; CDR3 protein: CASSPGLKETQYF; J gene: TRBJ2-5; D gene: .; CDR3 length: 13; clone size: .; V gene: TRBV6-1
CDR3 DNA: TGTGCCAGCAGCCCTACAGGGGGCCCCGGCTACAATGAGCAGTTCTTC; CDR3 protein: CASSPTGGPGYNEQFF; J gene: TRBJ2-1; D gene: TRBD1; CDR3 length: 16; clone size: .; V gene: TRBV7-6
CDR3 DNA: TGTGCCAGCAGTCCGACGGGAGCACCCTACTTC; CDR3 protein: CASSPTGAPYF; J gene: TRBJ1-2; D gene: .; CDR3 length: 11; clone size: .; V gene: TRBV2
CDR3 DNA: TGTGCCTGGAGTGTACTCAGGGTCCAAACAACCGGGGAGCTGTTTTTT; CDR3 protein: CAWSVLRVQTTGELFF; J gene: TRBJ2-2; D gene: .; CDR3 length: 16; clone size: .; V gene: TRBV30
CDR3 DNA: TGTGCCTGGAGTGTAGTGAGGAGGGCTAGCGGGGGGCAGTACTTC; CDR3 protein: CAWSVVRRASGGQYF; J gene: TRBJ2-7; D gene: TRBD2; CDR3 length: 15; clone size: .; V gene: TRBV30
CDR3 DNA: TGTGCCAGCAGTTACTCGGGGGGGGTGGACACTGAAGCTTTCTTT; CDR3 protein: CASSYSGGVDTEAFF; J gene: TRBJ1-1; D gene: .; CDR3 length: 15; clone size: .; V gene: TRBV6-5
CDR3 DNA: TGCGCCAGCAGCCCGCAACTCCGTAGAGATACGCAGTATTTT; CDR3 protein: CASSPQLRRDTQYF; J gene: TRBJ2-3; D gene: .; CDR3 length: 14; clone size: .; V gene: TRBV4-3
CDR3 DNA: TGTGCCAGCTCACCACGGGCGGGGGCGGATGAAGCTTTCTTT; CDR3 protein: CASSPRAGADEAFF; J gene: TRBJ1-1; D gene: .; CDR3 length: 14; clone size: .; V gene: TRBV18